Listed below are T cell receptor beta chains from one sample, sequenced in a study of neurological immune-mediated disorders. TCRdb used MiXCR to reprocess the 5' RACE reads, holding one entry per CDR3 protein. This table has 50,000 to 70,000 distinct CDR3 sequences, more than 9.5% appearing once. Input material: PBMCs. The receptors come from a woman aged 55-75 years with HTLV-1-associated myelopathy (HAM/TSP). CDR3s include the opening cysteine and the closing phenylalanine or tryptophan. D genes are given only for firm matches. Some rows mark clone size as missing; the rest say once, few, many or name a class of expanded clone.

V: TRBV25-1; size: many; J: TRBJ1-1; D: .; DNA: TGTGCCAGCAGTTTCACCGACAGCTCTGAAGCTTTCTTT; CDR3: CASSFTDSSEAFF
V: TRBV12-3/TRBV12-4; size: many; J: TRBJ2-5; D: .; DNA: TGTGCCAGCAGTCCCCTCCAGGGCGGCGAGACCCAGTACTTC; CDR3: CASSPLQGGETQYF
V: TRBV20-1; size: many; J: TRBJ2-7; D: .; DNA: TGCAGTGCTAGTCGGGCAGACTACGAGCAGTACTTC; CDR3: CSASRADYEQYF
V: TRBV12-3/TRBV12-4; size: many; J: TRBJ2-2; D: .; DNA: TGTGCCAGCGACCCCCGGGGTAGCACCGGGGAGCTGTTTTTT; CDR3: CASDPRGSTGELFF
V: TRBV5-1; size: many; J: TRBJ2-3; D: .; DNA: TGCGCCAGCAGCTTGCTCCCCCGGGACACAGATACGCAGTATTTT; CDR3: CASSLLPRDTDTQYF
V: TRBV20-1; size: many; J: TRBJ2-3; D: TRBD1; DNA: TGCAGTGCTAGCGGACAGGGGGCAGCGTATACGCAGTATTTT; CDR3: CSASGQGAAYTQYF
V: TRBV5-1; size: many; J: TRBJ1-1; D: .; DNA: TGCGCCAGCAGGGAACTGGCGACGGCTGAAGCTTTCTTT; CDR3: CASRELATAEAFF
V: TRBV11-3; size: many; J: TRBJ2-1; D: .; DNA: TGTGCCAGCAGCATCATTGACGGGAGTGAGCAGTTCTTC; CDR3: CASSIIDGSEQFF
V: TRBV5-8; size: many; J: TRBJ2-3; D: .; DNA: TGTGCCAGCAGCTTAATGGGGGCAGATACGCAGTATTTT; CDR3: CASSLMGADTQYF
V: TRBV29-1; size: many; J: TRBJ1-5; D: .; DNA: TGCAGCGTTGTCGCCCAGATTGGGGAGCCCCAGCATTTT; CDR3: CSVVAQIGEPQHF
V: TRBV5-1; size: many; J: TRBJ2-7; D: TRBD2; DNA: TGCGCCAGCAGCCCCCGGACTAGCGGGAGAGGAATCTACGAGCAGTACTTC; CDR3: CASSPRTSGRGIYEQYF
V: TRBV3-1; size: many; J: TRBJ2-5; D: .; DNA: TGTGCCAGCAGTCTACTTACGGGAGAGACCCAGTACTTC; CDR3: CASSLLTGETQYF
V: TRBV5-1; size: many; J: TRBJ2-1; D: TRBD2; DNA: TGCGCCAGCAGCTTGGCAAAGGGGACTATCAACAATGAGCAGTTCTTC; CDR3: CASSLAKGTINNEQFF
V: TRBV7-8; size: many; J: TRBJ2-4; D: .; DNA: TGTGCCAGCAGCCAGACTGGAGCCTCCTCTGTCAAAAACATTCAGTACTTC; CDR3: CASSQTGASSVKNIQYF
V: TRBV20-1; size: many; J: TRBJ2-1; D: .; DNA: TGCAGTGCGGCCACGACTAGTTTTAATGAGCAGTTCTTC; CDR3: CSAATTSFNEQFF
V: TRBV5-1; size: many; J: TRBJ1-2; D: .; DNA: TGCGCCAGCAGCTTGGAGGACAGCCACTATGGCTACACCTTC; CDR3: CASSLEDSHYGYTF
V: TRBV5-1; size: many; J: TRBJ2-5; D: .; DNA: TGCGCCAGCAGCTTGAACTCTAATCGAGAGACCCAGTACTTC; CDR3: CASSLNSNRETQYF
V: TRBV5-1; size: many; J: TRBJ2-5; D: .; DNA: TGCGCCAGCAGCGTATTACAGGGACAAGAGACCCAGTACTTC; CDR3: CASSVLQGQETQYF
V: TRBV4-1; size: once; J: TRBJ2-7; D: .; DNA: TGCGCCAGCAGCCATGGACCGGGCCAGTGCTACGAGCAGTACTTC; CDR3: CASSHGPGQCYEQYF
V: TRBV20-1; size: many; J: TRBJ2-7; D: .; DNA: TGCAGTGCGGGAACTAGTTATTTCCCCTACGAGCAGTACTTC; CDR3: CSAGTSYFPYEQYF
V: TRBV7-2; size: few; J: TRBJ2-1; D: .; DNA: TGTGCCAGCAGCTTAGGGGGGAGTTTGGATGAGCAGTTCTTC; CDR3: CASSLGGSLDEQFF
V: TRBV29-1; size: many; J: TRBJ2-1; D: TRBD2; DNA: TGCAGCGTTGCTAGCGGCTACAATGAGCAGTTCTTC; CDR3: CSVASGYNEQFF
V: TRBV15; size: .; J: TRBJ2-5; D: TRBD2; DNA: TGTGCCACCAGCAGAGATCCTAGCGGCCAAGAGACCCAGTACTTC; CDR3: CATSRDPSGQETQYF